This TCR beta chain was recorded in a study of blood T cells in healthy people across ages. Study results and limitations: With age, beta diversity per million T cells declined roughly linearly, significantly by 30 to 40.

Details on this clonotype: Its antigen is unidentified.

This CDR3 is built from 16 residues. V lost 5 bases and J lost 4; bases outside the gene matches: 12. Alongside a J-beta primer mix, a sample-barcoded 5' primer served in a second PCR lasting about 7 to 12 cycles. TCRdb itself ran the 5' RACE reads through MiXCR, one entry per CDR3 protein. The repertoire has approximately 1.5 million distinct CDR3 sequences, approximately 39% of them found once; the top ten carry about 4%. Sequencing input: blood. The gene calls are TRBV12-3 or TRBV12-4 and TRBJ1-2; 8 bases are shared with TRBD1. This TCR derives from a woman aged 18-35 years in good health. The CDR3 sequence: CASSVYRDRSPYGYTF. The CDR3 coding sequence is TGTGCCAGCAGTGTTTACCGGGACAGGAGTCCCTATGGCTACACCTTC.